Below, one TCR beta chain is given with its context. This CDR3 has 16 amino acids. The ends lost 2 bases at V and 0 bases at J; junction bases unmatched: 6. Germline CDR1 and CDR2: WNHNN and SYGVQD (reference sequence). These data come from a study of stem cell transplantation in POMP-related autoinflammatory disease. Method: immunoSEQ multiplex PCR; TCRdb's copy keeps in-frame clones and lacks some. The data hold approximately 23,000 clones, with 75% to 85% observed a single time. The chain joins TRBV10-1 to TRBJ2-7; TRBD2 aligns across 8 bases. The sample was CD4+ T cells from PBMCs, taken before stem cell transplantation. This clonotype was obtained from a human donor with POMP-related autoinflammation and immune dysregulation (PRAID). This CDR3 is CASSEKKRGPSYEQYF. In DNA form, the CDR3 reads TGCGCCAGCAGTGAGAAAAAGCGGGGGCCCTCCTACGAGCAGTACTTC.